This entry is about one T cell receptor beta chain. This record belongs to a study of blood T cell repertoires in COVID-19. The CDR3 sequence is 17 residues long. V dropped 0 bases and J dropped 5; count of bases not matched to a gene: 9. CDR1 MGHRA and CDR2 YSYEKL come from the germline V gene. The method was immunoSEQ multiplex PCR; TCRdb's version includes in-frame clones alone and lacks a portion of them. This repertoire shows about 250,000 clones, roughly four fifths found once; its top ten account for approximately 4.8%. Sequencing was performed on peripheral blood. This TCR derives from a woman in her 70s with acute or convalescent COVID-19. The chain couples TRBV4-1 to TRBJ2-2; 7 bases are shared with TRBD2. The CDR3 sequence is CASSQESPSGRTGELFF. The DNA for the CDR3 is TGCGCCAGCAGCCAAGAATCTCCTAGCGGCCGAACCGGGGAGCTGTTTTTT.